This T cell receptor (beta chain) was profiled in a study of breast tumors, draining lymph nodes, adjacent tissues. Notes on the study in general: Tumor T cell lymph node origin was a supported hypothesis, not proven. Tumor TCR diversity was below lymph nodes but above nontumor tissue. Most tumor T cells seemingly derive from lymph node, then expand in tumor.

For this clonotype: Its antigen remains unidentified. The germline gene is not matched at one end of the junction; a read error may be the cause.

Each CDR3 protein gets one entry after TCRdb re-called the multiplex PCR reads with MiXCR. The profile shows around 130,000 distinct CDR3 sequences, around 20% of them singletons. Samples came from axillary lymph nodes draining the breast cancer. This TCR came from a female donor with breast cancer. Some clones in this sample may be carry-over from other donors' samples. Input material: axillary lymph node tissue.

As DNA, the CDR3 is TGTGCCAGTAGTGGACTAGCGGCCACGGCCGGGGAGCTGGTTTTT. Translating it yields CASSGLAATAGELVF. The V and J genes are TRBV19 and TRBJ2-2; 10 nucleotides agree with TRBD2. Germline CDR1 and CDR2: LNHDA and SQIVND (reference sequence). This CDR3 is 15 amino acids long.